A single sample is the source of the 15 T cell receptor beta chains below, sequenced in a study of blood T cell repertoires in COVID-19. The protocol was immunoSEQ multiplex PCR, while the TCRdb copy is restricted to in-frame clones and leaves out a portion. The sample holds about 68,000 clones, 80% to 85% seen once. The sample consisted of peripheral blood. These receptors came from a man aged 50-60 years with active COVID-19.

This rearrangement joins TRBV5-1 to TRBJ2-3; 7 bases agree with TRBD2. J lost 2 bases, V lost 2 bases, and 8 bases had no gene match. Germline V gene sequence: CDR1 SGHRS, CDR2 YFSETQ. CDR3 size: 16 residues. The CDR3 nucleotides read TGCGCCAGCAGCTTCCCACTAGCGATCTCCACAGATACGCAGTATTTT. This encodes CASSFPLAISTDTQYF.

This chain links TRBV7-2 with TRBJ2-6; maybe TRBD1 (5 bases). V lost 5 bases to trimming and J lost 0 bases, with 11 bases between them. Germline CDR1 is SGHTA and CDR2 is FQGNSA. The CDR3 spans 16 residues. CDR3 DNA sequence: TGTGCCAGCAGCACGAGACAGATCTCTGGGGCCAACGTCCTGACTTTC. It specifies CASSTRQISGANVLTF.

V and J are TRBV7-2 and TRBJ2-1; the D gene is possibly TRBD2 (5 bases). Between the trimmed V and J ends, which lost 5 bases and 9 bases, there was a span of 11 bases. Germline assignment: CDR1 SGHTA and CDR2 FQGNSA. The CDR3 totals 12 residues. The CDR3 DNA is TGTGCCAGCAGCAAACTAGAAAGTGAGCAGTTCTTC. It is translated as CASSKLESEQFF.

This clone was picked up one time. This chain connects TRBV5-6 to TRBJ1-1, with 8 bases matching TRBD1. The junction had 3 bases not matched to a gene; V was cut back by 1 base and J by 4 bases. In germline, CDR1 is SGHDT, CDR2 YYEEEE. The CDR3 consists of 14 residues. Written as DNA, the CDR3 is TGTGCCAGCAGCTTGCTGACAGGGGTCACTGAAGCTTTCTTT. Translated, it gives CASSLLTGVTEAFF.

J is TRBJ2-3 and V is TRBV5-1; 7 positions agree with TRBD2. J was trimmed by 2 bases and V by 0 bases; bases with no gene match: 3. CDR3 length: 15 amino acids. In germline, CDR1 is SGHRS, CDR2 YFSETQ. The CDR3 here is CASSLGGLTTDTQYF. The CDR3 nucleotides are TGCGCCAGCAGCTTGGGGGGACTAACCACAGATACGCAGTATTTT.

The CDR3 is CASSVTGMSGELFF. DNA of the CDR3: TGCGCCAGCAGCGTCACAGGGATGAGCGGGGAGCTGTTTTTT. The V call is TRBV5-1, the J call TRBJ2-2; D might be TRBD1 (6 bases). This CDR3 spans 14 amino acids. V was clipped by 4 bases and J by 7 bases, with 14 bases between them. The germline CDR1 and CDR2 sequences are SGHRS and YFSETQ. The full variable domain, rest sourced from reference TRBV5-1 and TRBJ2-2, is KAGVTQTPRYLIKTRGQQVTLSCSPISGHRSVSWYQQTPGQGLQFLFEYFSETQRNKGNFPGRFSGRQFSNSRSEMNVSTLELGDSALYLCASSVTGMSGELFFGEGSRLTVL.

In its sample, this clone was seen once. The rearrangement uses TRBV3-1 (or the pseudogene TRBV3-2) and TRBJ2-3; 8 bases line up with TRBD1. Trimming removed 4 bases from V and 4 bases from J; junction bases left unmatched: 7. The CDR3 covers 15 residues. Germline V gives CDR1 LGHDT, CDR2 YNNKEL (reference sequence). The CDR3 here is CASSLGTGLPDTQYF. CDR3 sequence (DNA): TGTGCCAGCAGCCTCGGGACAGGATTGCCAGATACGCAGTATTTT.

The genes are TRBV11-2 and TRBJ2-7; a possible D gene is TRBD1 (6 bases). V gave up 5 bases and J gave up 4 bases, with 15 bases separating them. The germline V gene has CDR1 SGHAT and CDR2 FQNNGV. This CDR3 is built from 14 residues. CDR3 in amino acids: CASSPGTRSYEQYF. In nucleotides, the CDR3 is TGTGCCAGCAGCCCCGGGACACGTTCTTACGAGCAGTACTTC.

This clone was counted many times. This chain uses TRBV29-1 with TRBJ2-7, with D possibly matching TRBD1 (5 bases). V lost 3 bases and J 3 bases, leaving 9 bases between the germline ends. Germline CDR1 SQVTM, CDR2 ANQGSEA. This CDR3 contains 12 residues. CDR3 in DNA: TGCAGCGTTGATAATGACAGCTACGAGCAGTACTTC. Its protein product is CSVDNDSYEQYF.

The chain joins TRBV15 to TRBJ2-3, with a weak D call TRBD1 (6 bases). The length of the CDR3 is 13 residues. Germline V gene lookup returns CDR1 LNHNV and CDR2 YYDKDF (reference sequence). V lost 5 bases and J 7 bases, leaving 13 bases between the germline ends. CDR3 sequence: CATSFHRVNTQYF. The CDR3 bases are TGTGCCACCAGCTTCCACAGGGTCAATACGCAGTATTTT.

This clone appeared a few times. This chain connects TRBV4-3 to TRBJ1-5; possible D gene TRBD1, 6 bases. Trimming took 1 base from V and 3 from J, leaving 10 bases between them. Germline CDR1 reads LGHNA; CDR2 reads YSLEER. CDR3 size: 15 residues. CDR3 DNA: TGCGCCAGCAGCCAAGGTCAGGGGCTCAATCAGCCCCAGCATTTT. Translation: CASSQGQGLNQPQHF.

This clone occurred once. The chain is built from TRBV12-3 or TRBV12-4 and TRBJ2-3; 11 nucleotides line up with TRBD2. V was clipped by 6 bases and J by 10 bases; unmatched bases: 3. CDR3 length equals 12 residues. The CDR3 DNA reads TGTGCCAGCAGGACTAGCGGGGTGGCGCAGTATTTT. Translated, it gives CASRTSGVAQYF.

The rearrangement links TRBV18 to TRBJ2-5; a possible D gene is TRBD1 (5 bases). This CDR3 comprises 18 residues. V lost 1 base, J lost 5 bases, and 23 bases lay in between. Germline CDR1 and CDR2: KGHSH and LQKENI. CDR3 nucleotides: TGTGCCAGCTCACCACAGAAGGTCCAGGGTTGGCCGAGGGAGACCCAGTACTTC. Its protein product is CASSPQKVQGWPRETQYF.

The V call is TRBV15, the J call TRBJ2-5, with 7 bases matching TRBD1. CDR1 LNHNV and CDR2 YYDKDF come from the germline V gene (reference sequence). The junction had 7 bases not matched to a gene; V was cut back by 2 bases and J by 4 bases. This CDR3 region has 15 residues. CDR3 protein: CATSRYRGTGETQYF. The DNA of the CDR3 is TGTGCCACCAGCAGATACAGGGGTACAGGAGAGACCCAGTACTTC.

The rearrangement links TRBV19 to TRBJ1-3; possibly TRBD1 for D (5 bases). The CDR3 covers 12 residues. The ends were cut back, 10 bases at V and 0 bases at J, with 7 bases in the middle. Germline loops: CDR1 LNHDA, CDR2 SQIVND (reference sequence). Here the CDR3 DNA reads TGTGCCACTACAGGCTCTGGAAACACCATATATTTT. Amino acid sequence: CATTGSGNTIYF.